This TCR beta chain was retrieved from a study of cytomegalovirus exposure and HLA in healthy donors. The study, taken as a whole, reports: Data from an earlier analysis indicated that most TCR beta V segments were productive either about 87% or about 30% of the time.

The PCR made use of 60 Vbeta and 13 Jbeta primers. The protocol was immunoSEQ multiplex PCR, while the TCRdb copy is restricted to in-frame clones and leaves out a portion. The profile shows 100,000 or so clones, roughly 80% of them singletons. This clone was counted only a few times. The antigen remains unidentified. The CDR3 runs to 19 residues. J lost 1 base, V lost 0 bases, and 12 bases had no gene match. Germline CDR1 is SGHNT and CDR2 is YYREEE (reference sequence). The sequenced material came from PBMCs. J is TRBJ2-5 and V is TRBV5-4; 10 nucleotides line up with TRBD2. This receptor was taken from a woman aged 40 to 50 in good health and CMV-seropositive. The CDR3 loop is CASSLVFGSSGGLQETQYF. The DNA for the CDR3 is TGTGCCAGCAGCTTGGTATTTGGGTCTAGCGGGGGACTCCAAGAGACCCAGTACTTC.